A selection of T cell receptor beta chains follows, all from one sample in a study of graft-versus-host responses after intestinal transplantation. TCRdb's copy holds only in-frame clones and misses some; the assay was immunoSEQ multiplex PCR. The sample yields approximately 74,000 clones, 80% to 95% seen once. This specimen was PBMCs, taken 98 days after intestinal transplantation. These receptor sequences come from a human patient who received an intestinal transplant, so some T cells may come from the graft donor. Each CDR3 is given with its conserved first and last residue. Each record gives: clone size, D gene, V gene, J gene, CDR3 DNA, CDR3 protein. The D gene is left open where the match is weak. For some rows the clone size is stated as once, few or many, or as a class when expanded; others skip it.

abundance: .; d_gene: .; v_gene: TRBV4-1; j_gene: TRBJ2-7; CDR3nt: TGCGCCAGCAGCCATCCCGGGATTACCTACGAGCAGTACTTC; CDR3aa: CASSHPGITYEQYF
abundance: .; d_gene: .; v_gene: TRBV27; j_gene: TRBJ1-4; CDR3nt: TGTGCCAGCAGTTTCGTCAGGGGAGCCACTAATGAAAAACTGTTTTTT; CDR3aa: CASSFVRGATNEKLFF
abundance: .; d_gene: .; v_gene: TRBV5-6; j_gene: TRBJ1-5; CDR3nt: TGTGCCAGCAGCCCGCGGTTCTCAGGGCAGCCCCAGCATTTT; CDR3aa: CASSPRFSGQPQHF
abundance: once; d_gene: .; v_gene: TRBV29-1; j_gene: TRBJ1-1; CDR3nt: TGCAGTGGTAGTGAGGGCACTGAAGCTTTCTTT; CDR3aa: CSGSEGTEAFF
abundance: once; d_gene: TRBD2; v_gene: TRBV18; j_gene: TRBJ2-1; CDR3nt: TGTGCCAGCTCACCGAATACAGGACTAGCGGGAGCCGAGAGGGAGCAGTTCTTC; CDR3aa: CASSPNTGLAGAEREQFF
abundance: .; d_gene: .; v_gene: TRBV5-6; j_gene: TRBJ2-5; CDR3nt: TGTGCCAGCGGGGGGCAGTACCTCCAAGAGACCCAGTACTTC; CDR3aa: CASGGQYLQETQYF
abundance: .; d_gene: .; v_gene: TRBV5-1; j_gene: TRBJ2-5; CDR3nt: TGCGCCAGCAGCTTGGGGGTGGAAGAGACCCAGTACTTC; CDR3aa: CASSLGVEETQYF
abundance: .; d_gene: .; v_gene: TRBV10-2; j_gene: TRBJ1-2; CDR3nt: TGCGCCAGCAGTGAGGACACTAACTATGGCTACACCTTC; CDR3aa: CASSEDTNYGYTF
abundance: .; d_gene: .; v_gene: TRBV4-1; j_gene: TRBJ2-7; CDR3nt: TGCGCCAGCAGCCCCACATGGGACTACGAGCAGTACTTC; CDR3aa: CASSPTWDYEQYF
abundance: .; d_gene: TRBD2; v_gene: TRBV7-9; j_gene: TRBJ2-2; CDR3nt: TGTGCCAGCAGCTTATCTTCTAGCGGGAGGGCCACCGGGGAGCTGTTTTTT; CDR3aa: CASSLSSSGRATGELFF
abundance: .; d_gene: .; v_gene: TRBV20-1; j_gene: TRBJ2-5; CDR3nt: TGCAGTGCTAGAGATGCGGAGACCCAGTACTTC; CDR3aa: CSARDAETQYF
abundance: .; d_gene: TRBD2; v_gene: TRBV4-1; j_gene: TRBJ2-7; CDR3nt: TGCGCCAGCAGCCAAGAGGGGCGGGGGTCTTACGAGCAGTACTTC; CDR3aa: CASSQEGRGSYEQYF
abundance: .; d_gene: .; v_gene: TRBV7-7; j_gene: TRBJ1-5; CDR3nt: TGTGCTAGCAGCTTATCCCTAGAAACATCCCAGCATTTT; CDR3aa: CASSLSLETSQHF
abundance: .; d_gene: TRBD2; v_gene: TRBV4-2; j_gene: TRBJ2-3; CDR3nt: TGTGCCAGCAGCCCCGCCATGGGCGGGGGGGCCTCGACAGATACGCAGTATTTT; CDR3aa: CASSPAMGGGASTDTQYF
abundance: .; d_gene: TRBD1; v_gene: TRBV9; j_gene: TRBJ2-5; CDR3nt: TGTGCCAGCAGCGGTACAGGGGACCAAGAGACCCAGTACTTC; CDR3aa: CASSGTGDQETQYF
abundance: .; d_gene: .; v_gene: TRBV5-8; j_gene: TRBJ2-5; CDR3nt: TGTGCCAGCAGCTTTGGACGGGGGTTCTATACGGAGACCCAGTACTTC; CDR3aa: CASSFGRGFYTETQYF
abundance: .; d_gene: .; v_gene: TRBV5-6; j_gene: TRBJ1-1; CDR3nt: TGTGCCAGCAGCTTGACAGGGAACACTGAAGCTTTCTTT; CDR3aa: CASSLTGNTEAFF
abundance: .; d_gene: .; v_gene: TRBV23-1; j_gene: TRBJ1-5; CDR3nt: TGCGCCAGCAGTCACACAGAGTGTAATCAGCCCCAGCATTTT; CDR3aa: CASSHTECNQPQHF
abundance: once; d_gene: .; v_gene: TRBV10-2; j_gene: TRBJ1-3; CDR3nt: TGCGCCAGCGTCTCCCGGGAGGATAGAAACACCATATATTTT; CDR3aa: CASVSREDRNTIYF
abundance: .; d_gene: TRBD1; v_gene: TRBV4-2; j_gene: TRBJ1-2; CDR3nt: TGTGCCAGCAGCCACGAGGGGACAGGGGGCGCGAGTGGCTACACCTTC; CDR3aa: CASSHEGTGGASGYTF
abundance: once; d_gene: TRBD1; v_gene: TRBV18; j_gene: TRBJ1-5; CDR3nt: TGTGCCAGCTCAGCAATAACGGGACAGGGCGGTCAGCCCCAGCATTTT; CDR3aa: CASSAITGQGGQPQHF
abundance: .; d_gene: .; v_gene: TRBV4-1; j_gene: TRBJ2-5; CDR3nt: TGCGCCAGCAGCCAAGAACAGCTTCAAGAGACCCAGTACTTC; CDR3aa: CASSQEQLQETQYF
abundance: .; d_gene: TRBD2; v_gene: TRBV9; j_gene: TRBJ2-5; CDR3nt: TGTGCCAGCAGCGGAGGACTAGCGGGAGGGCAAGAGACCCAGTACTTC; CDR3aa: CASSGGLAGGQETQYF
abundance: few; d_gene: .; v_gene: TRBV5-6; j_gene: TRBJ1-2; CDR3nt: TGTGCCAGCAGCTTGGTTGCCAGGGACCACTATGGCTACACCTTC; CDR3aa: CASSLVARDHYGYTF
abundance: .; d_gene: TRBD2; v_gene: TRBV7-4; j_gene: TRBJ2-1; CDR3nt: TGTGCCAGCAGCTTAATGAGGACTAGCGGCCGCTCCTACAATGAGCAGTTCTTC; CDR3aa: CASSLMRTSGRSYNEQFF
abundance: .; d_gene: .; v_gene: TRBV5-1; j_gene: TRBJ2-7; CDR3nt: TGCGCCAGCAGCTGGGACGGGTCCTACGAGCAGTACTTC; CDR3aa: CASSWDGSYEQYF
abundance: .; d_gene: .; v_gene: TRBV6-6; j_gene: TRBJ1-2; CDR3nt: TGTGCCAGCAGTTACGAGCCGGGCAGGCCTTATGGCTACACCTTC; CDR3aa: CASSYEPGRPYGYTF
abundance: .; d_gene: .; v_gene: TRBV25-1; j_gene: TRBJ1-2; CDR3nt: TGTGCCAGCAGTGATCCCGGGGCCCTCTATGGCTACACCTTC; CDR3aa: CASSDPGALYGYTF
abundance: .; d_gene: .; v_gene: TRBV2; j_gene: TRBJ1-5; CDR3nt: TGTGCCAGCAGTGAAACATTAGGGAGCAATCAGCCCCAGCATTTT; CDR3aa: CASSETLGSNQPQHF
abundance: .; d_gene: .; v_gene: TRBV30; j_gene: TRBJ2-7; CDR3nt: TGTGCCTGGGACCTGGGGGAGCCAAACGAGCAGTACTTC; CDR3aa: CAWDLGEPNEQYF
abundance: .; d_gene: .; v_gene: TRBV6-5; j_gene: TRBJ1-1; CDR3nt: TGTGCCAGCAGTATCTCCCGGGACCCGAACACTGAAGCTTTCTTT; CDR3aa: CASSISRDPNTEAFF
abundance: .; d_gene: TRBD1; v_gene: TRBV5-4; j_gene: TRBJ1-6; CDR3nt: TGTGCCAGCAGCTTGGCTGGACAGGGCGCCAATTCACCCCTCCACTTT; CDR3aa: CASSLAGQGANSPLHF
abundance: .; d_gene: .; v_gene: TRBV4-1; j_gene: TRBJ2-7; CDR3nt: TGCGCCAGCAGCCAAGCAGACGGAACAGACGAGCAGTACTTC; CDR3aa: CASSQADGTDEQYF
abundance: .; d_gene: .; v_gene: TRBV5-8; j_gene: TRBJ1-2; CDR3nt: TGTGCCAGCAGCCCCAGACTGATCTATGGCTACACCTTC; CDR3aa: CASSPRLIYGYTF
abundance: .; d_gene: .; v_gene: TRBV10-2; j_gene: TRBJ2-5; CDR3nt: TGCGCCAGCAGTTCACGCGAGGGGCTAGAGACCCAGTACTTC; CDR3aa: CASSSREGLETQYF
abundance: .; d_gene: .; v_gene: TRBV11-3; j_gene: TRBJ2-2; CDR3nt: TGTGCCAGCAGCTTAGAGCCTTGGACAGAGCCTCACACCGGGGAGCTGTTTTTT; CDR3aa: CASSLEPWTEPHTGELFF
abundance: .; d_gene: .; v_gene: TRBV30; j_gene: TRBJ2-3; CDR3nt: TGTGCCGGCAGCCTAAGTCTCGGGGTGGTAAGCACAGATACGCAGTATTTT; CDR3aa: CAGSLSLGVVSTDTQYF
abundance: .; d_gene: .; v_gene: TRBV19; j_gene: TRBJ2-6; CDR3nt: TGTGCCAGTAGTCATCCGACTGCTGGGGCCAACGTCCTGACTTTC; CDR3aa: CASSHPTAGANVLTF
abundance: .; d_gene: .; v_gene: TRBV27; j_gene: TRBJ2-2; CDR3nt: TGTGCCAGCGGGTTTGGGGCGAACACCGGGGAGCTGTTTTTT; CDR3aa: CASGFGANTGELFF
abundance: .; d_gene: TRBD1; v_gene: TRBV9; j_gene: TRBJ2-1; CDR3nt: TGTGCCAGCAGCCCGGTCTCCCGGACAGGTTTTTACAATGAGCAGTTCTTC; CDR3aa: CASSPVSRTGFYNEQFF
abundance: .; d_gene: TRBD1; v_gene: TRBV5-1; j_gene: TRBJ2-7; CDR3nt: TGCGCCAGCAGCTTGGACAGGGGAGTCCCCTACGAGCAGTACTTC; CDR3aa: CASSLDRGVPYEQYF
abundance: .; d_gene: .; v_gene: TRBV28; j_gene: TRBJ1-1; CDR3nt: TGTGCCAGCAGTCTTCCCAGACAGTGGGGAGGGACTGAAGCTTTCTTT; CDR3aa: CASSLPRQWGGTEAFF
abundance: .; d_gene: TRBD1; v_gene: TRBV9; j_gene: TRBJ2-7; CDR3nt: TGTGCCAGCAGCGTAGTATGGGACAGCTACGAGCAGTACTTC; CDR3aa: CASSVVWDSYEQYF
abundance: .; d_gene: .; v_gene: TRBV5-1; j_gene: TRBJ2-2; CDR3nt: TGCGCCAGCAGCTATCAGAGATCCGGGGAGCTGTTTTTT; CDR3aa: CASSYQRSGELFF
abundance: once; d_gene: TRBD1; v_gene: TRBV5-1; j_gene: TRBJ2-7; CDR3nt: TGCGCCAGCAGCTCTCTCTTCTCAGGGGGAAGCTCCTACGAGCAGTACTTC; CDR3aa: CASSSLFSGGSSYEQYF